This TCR beta chain came from a study of beta chain features in type 1 diabetes. Investigators reverse transcribed all isolated RNA, so they sequenced expressed TCRB transcripts. Data came from immunoSEQ multiplex PCR; TCRdb stores just in-frame clones and leaves some out. Of around 290,000 clones in the sample, 7.5% to 9.5% are singletons; the top ten hold roughly 1%. With respect to this clone: Antigen unknown.

CDR1 and CDR2 (germline): MNHEY, SMNVEV (reference sequence). The CDR3 loop spans 13 amino acids. V lost 3 bases, J lost 5 bases, and 10 bases lay in between. Findings of the study overall: For Type 1 diabetes patients, all four CD4+ subsets carried TCRB CDR3s that were moderately but significantly shorter. It was possible that PCR favored shorter templates, equally so in patients and controls.

The sequence was obtained from a woman under 30 in good health. The source material was central memory CD4+ T cells from blood. This sequence joins TRBV27 and TRBJ1-1, with TRBD1 as a possible D gene (5 bases). For the CDR3, the DNA is TGTGCCAGCAGTTTTAGTGGGGGGACTGAAGCTTTCTTT. It encodes CASSFSGGTEAFF.